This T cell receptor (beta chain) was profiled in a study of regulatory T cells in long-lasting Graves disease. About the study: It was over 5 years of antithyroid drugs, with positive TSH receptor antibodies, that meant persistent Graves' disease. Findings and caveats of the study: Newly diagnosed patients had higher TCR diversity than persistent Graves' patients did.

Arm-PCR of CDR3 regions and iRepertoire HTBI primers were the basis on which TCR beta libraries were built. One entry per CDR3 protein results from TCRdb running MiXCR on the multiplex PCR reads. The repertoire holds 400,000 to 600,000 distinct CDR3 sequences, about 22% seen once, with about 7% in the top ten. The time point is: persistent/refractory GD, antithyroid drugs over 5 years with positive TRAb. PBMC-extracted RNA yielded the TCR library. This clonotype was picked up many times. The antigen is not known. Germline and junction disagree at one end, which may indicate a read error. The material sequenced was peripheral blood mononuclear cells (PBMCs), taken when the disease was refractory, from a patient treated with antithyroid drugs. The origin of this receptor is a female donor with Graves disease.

CDR3 residues: CASSQEPSFRELFF. The CDR3, as DNA: TGTGCCAGTTCTCAAGAGCCTAGCTTCCGGGAGCTGTTTTTC. The genes are TRBV27 and TRBJ2-2; possibly TRBD2 for D (6 bases). CDR1 is MNHEY and CDR2 is SMNVEV in the germline V gene (reference sequence). This CDR3 contains 14 residues.